This T cell receptor beta chain came from a study of T cell repertoires in cytomegalovirus infection. Study as a whole: Newly reported HLA-C-restricted and thoroughly characterized HLA-B-restricted CMV epitopes were employed.

In TCRdb, the reads were re-called with MiXCR into one record per CDR3 protein. The data hold 100,000 to 150,000 distinct CDR3 sequences, with roughly a third observed a single time. General study points: Clonotypes of TCR beta that were HLA-C-restricted and CMV-specific dominated the ex vivo response.

This clonotype was seen a few times. The antigen is undetermined. The clonotype was recovered from a human donor in good health (CMV status not recorded). Some clones in this sample may be carry-over from other donors' samples. The specimen was CD8+ T cells from cultured PBMCs, collected from culture after CMV antigen stimulation.

The DNA of the CDR3 is TGTGCCAGCAGCTTAAGTAACGGAGGAGGGGAGACCCAGTACTTC. Translation: CASSLSNGGGETQYF. The genes are TRBV7-6 and TRBJ2-5; TRBD2 is a possible D gene (6 bases). Trimming shortened V by 2 bases and J by 5 bases, and 15 bases separated the two germline ends. Germline values: CDR1 SGHVS, CDR2 FNYEAQ. CDR3 length: 15 amino acids.